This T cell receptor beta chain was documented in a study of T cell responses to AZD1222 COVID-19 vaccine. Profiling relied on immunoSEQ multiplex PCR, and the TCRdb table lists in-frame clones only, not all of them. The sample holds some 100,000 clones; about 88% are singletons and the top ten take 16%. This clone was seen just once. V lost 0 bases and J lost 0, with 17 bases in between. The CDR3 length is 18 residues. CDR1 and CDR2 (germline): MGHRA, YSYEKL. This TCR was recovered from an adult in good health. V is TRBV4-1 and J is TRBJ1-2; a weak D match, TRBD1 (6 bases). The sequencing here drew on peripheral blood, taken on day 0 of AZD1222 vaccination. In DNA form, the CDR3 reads TGCGCCAGCAGCCAAGATCTCCTTACAGGGATAGCTAACTATGGCTACACCTTC. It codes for CASSQDLLTGIANYGYTF.